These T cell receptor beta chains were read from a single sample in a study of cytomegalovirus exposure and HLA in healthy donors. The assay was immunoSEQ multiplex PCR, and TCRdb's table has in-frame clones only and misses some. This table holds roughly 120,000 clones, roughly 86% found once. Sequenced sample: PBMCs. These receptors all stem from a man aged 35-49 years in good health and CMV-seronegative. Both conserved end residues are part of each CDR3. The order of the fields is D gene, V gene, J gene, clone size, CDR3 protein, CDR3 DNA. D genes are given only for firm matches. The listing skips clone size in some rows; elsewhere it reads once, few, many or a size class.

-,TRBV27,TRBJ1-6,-,CASSSEGAYNSPLHF,TGTGCCAGCAGTTCCGAGGGGGCCTATAATTCACCCCTCCACTTT
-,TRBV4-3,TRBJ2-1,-,CASSQEVRVGYNEQFF,TGCGCCAGCAGCCAAGAGGTCAGGGTAGGGTACAATGAGCAGTTCTTC
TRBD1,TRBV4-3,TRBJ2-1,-,CASSHLTGLGSYNEQFF,TGCGCCAGCAGCCACTTGACAGGGTTGGGCTCCTACAATGAGCAGTTCTTC
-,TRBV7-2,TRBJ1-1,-,CASSLAGQTEAFF,TGTGCCAGCAGCTTAGCTGGGCAGACTGAAGCTTTCTTT
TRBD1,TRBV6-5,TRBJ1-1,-,CASAPGGGLNTEAFF,TGTGCCAGCGCCCCAGGGGGAGGCCTGAACACTGAAGCTTTCTTT
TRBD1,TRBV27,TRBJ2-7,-,CASSLFGTGDPYEQYF,TGTGCCAGCAGTTTATTTGGGACAGGGGACCCCTACGAGCAGTACTTC
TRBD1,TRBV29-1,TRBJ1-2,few,CSVGGQGLVDYTF,TGCAGCGTTGGAGGACAGGGGCTGGTAGACTACACCTTC
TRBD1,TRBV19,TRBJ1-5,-,CASSVPGQGSQPQHF,TGTGCCAGTAGTGTACCGGGACAGGGGAGTCAGCCCCAGCATTTT
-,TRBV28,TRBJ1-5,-,CARVPQGTQHF,TGTGCCAGGGTGCCTCAGGGGACCCAGCATTTT
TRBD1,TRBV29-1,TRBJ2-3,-,CSVSPGQGTGDTQYF,TGCAGCGTTTCGCCGGGACAGGGGACGGGAGATACGCAGTATTTT